This entry lists 23 T cell receptor beta chains sequenced from one sample in a study of blood T cell repertoires in COVID-19. Here immunoSEQ multiplex PCR was the method, and the copy in TCRdb shows in-frame clones only, minus some. This sample has roughly 500,000 clones; approximately 85% occur once, and the top ten carry approximately 2.9%. The sequencing input was peripheral blood. Source of these receptors: a human donor in a cohort sampled during active COVID-19.

The chain is built from TRBV21-1 and TRBJ1-4; the D call of TRBD1 is as the table states it, not checked on the DNA. TRBV21-1 is labeled a pseudogene. CDR3 length: 17 residues. The CDR3, as DNA: TGTGCCAGTGGGGTTTTTGGGGGCGCGTCGACTAATGAAAAACTGTTTTTT. Residues: CASGVFGGASTNEKLFF.

The V call is TRBV18, the J call TRBJ1-1; TRBD1 might be the D (6 bases). The CDR3 spans 18 residues. Trimming stripped 1 base from V and 0 bases from J, with 18 bases between. The germline CDR1 and CDR2 sequences are KGHSH and LQKENI. CDR3 nucleotide sequence: TGTGCCAGCTCACCACGGGAATCGACAGGAGGTGTGAACACTGAAGCTTTCTTT. It yields the protein CASSPRESTGGVNTEAFF.

The chain joins TRBV12-5 to TRBJ2-1, with 9 bases that match TRBD1. The germline CDR1 and CDR2 sequences are LGHNT and FRNRAP. The CDR3 spans 15 residues. V lost 5 bases and J lost 3; bases outside the gene matches: 5. The DNA for the CDR3 is TGTGCTAGTGGTGTACCGGGACAGGGCTACAATGAGCAGTTCTTC. Translating gives CASGVPGQGYNEQFF.

This clone has more than one count but fewer than ten. The chain combines TRBV30 with TRBJ2-3, with a weak D call TRBD1 (6 bases). Trimming pared 2 bases from V and 2 bases from J, leaving 14 bases between. The CDR3 has 15 amino acids. Germline V gene lookup returns CDR1 GTSNPN and CDR2 SVGIG (reference sequence). In nucleotides, the CDR3 is TGTGCCTGGAGTAAAGGTCGGGGACACACAGATACGCAGTATTTT. Its protein is CAWSKGRGHTDTQYF.

The V gene is TRBV30, the J gene TRBJ1-4; a possible D gene is TRBD1 (5 bases). V lost 8 bases and J 1 base, leaving 11 bases between the germline ends. This CDR3 comprises 13 residues. CDR1 and CDR2 from the germline V gene are GTSNPN and SVGIG (reference sequence). This chain's CDR3 is CAGGGLTNEKLFF. The CDR3, as DNA: TGTGCCGGGGGTGGGCTAACTAATGAAAAACTGTTTTTT. Full variable domain (outside the CDR3, taken from reference TRBV30 and TRBJ1-4): SQTIHQWPATLVQPVGSPLSLECTVEGTSNPNLYWYRQAAGRGLQLLFYSVGIGQISSEVPQNLSASRPQDRQFILSSKKLLLSDSGFYLCAGGGLTNEKLFFGSGTQLSVL.

The chain has TRBV5-1 and TRBJ2-1; TRBD1 aligns across 10 bases. The ends lost 4 bases at V and 4 bases at J; junction bases unmatched: 11. This CDR3 is 17 amino acids long. The V gene's germline CDR1 is SGHRS and CDR2 YFSETQ. The CDR3 loop reads CASSAKSPGQGYNEQFF. CDR3 DNA sequence: TGCGCCAGCAGCGCCAAGAGTCCGGGACAGGGGTACAATGAGCAGTTCTTC.

The chain is built from TRBV19 and TRBJ2-1; unclear D gene. CDR3 length: 15 amino acids. Germline V gene data show CDR1 as LNHDA and CDR2 as SQIVND (reference sequence). With 4 bases removed from V and 0 bases from J, the gap between germline ends came to 10 bases. CDR3 region: CASSKSWSSYNEQFF. For the CDR3, the DNA is TGTGCCAGTAGTAAAAGCTGGAGCTCCTACAATGAGCAGTTCTTC.

The chain joins TRBV7-2 to TRBJ1-5, with a tentative D call TRBD1 (6 bases). There are 15 residues in the CDR3. The germline V gene has CDR1 SGHTA and CDR2 FQGNSA. Deletions cut 1 base from V and 7 bases from J, with 14 bases between. The CDR3 spells CASSLGPGGGQPQHF. The CDR3, as DNA: TGTGCCAGCAGCTTAGGTCCGGGGGGCGGGCAGCCCCAGCATTTT.

The CDR3 protein is CASSYGGQGGSPLHF. CDR3 nucleotides: TGTGCCAGTAGCTACGGGGGGCAGGGAGGCTCACCCCTCCACTTT. This chain uses TRBV19 with TRBJ1-6, with D possibly being TRBD1 (6 bases). V lost 6 bases and J lost 10, with 19 bases in between. The length of the CDR3 is 15 residues. Per germline, CDR1 LNHDA and CDR2 SQIVND (reference sequence). The variable domain in full, completed from reference TRBV19 and TRBJ1-6, reads DGGITQSPKYLFRKEGQNVTLSCEQNLNHDAMYWYRQDPGQGLRLIYYSQIVNDFQKGDIAEGYSVSREKKESFPLTVTSAQKNPTAFYLCASSYGGQGGSPLHFGNGTRLTVT.

The chain recombines TRBV6-6 with TRBJ1-5; the D is unclear. Germline CDR1 and CDR2: MNHNY and SVGAGI (reference sequence). Trimming removed 8 bases at V and 5 bases at J, with 16 bases between. The CDR3 contains 14 residues. CDR3 bases: TGTGCCAGCTCCTTCCCAGAAAGTTATCAGCCCCAGCATTTT. Protein sequence: CASSFPESYQPQHF.

This clone has a handful of counts. The chain uses TRBV2 and TRBJ1-4, with a tentative D call TRBD1 (5 bases). The CDR3 consists of 13 residues. CDR1 is SNHLY and CDR2 is FYNNEI in the germline V gene. V was cut by 6 bases and J by 5 bases, with 10 bases left in between. The CDR3 coding sequence is TGTGCCAGCAGACCTCGGGGGAATGAAAAACTGTTTTTT. It yields the protein CASRPRGNEKLFF.

J is TRBJ1-4 and V is TRBV5-8; 8 bases line up with TRBD1. The CDR3 has 17 residues. With V trimmed by 0 bases and J by 2 bases, 6 bases remained unmatched. Germline loops: CDR1 SGHTS, CDR2 YDEGEE. The CDR3 DNA sequence: TGTGCCAGCAGCTTGGCCAGGGGGCCTGGGACTAATGAAAAACTGTTTTTT. Protein product: CASSLARGPGTNEKLFF. Full variable domain (missing parts from reference TRBV5-8 and TRBJ1-4): EAGVTQSPTHLIKTRGQQATLRCSPISGHTSVYWYQQALGLGLQFLLWYDEGEERNRGNFPPRFSGRQFPNYSSELNVNALELEDSALYLCASSLARGPGTNEKLFFGSGTQLSVL.

This clone was observed a handful of times. Written as DNA, the CDR3 is TGTGCCTGGACCGCAGGGGTTTCTGAAGCTTTCTTT. The encoded protein is CAWTAGVSEAFF. This sequence joins TRBV30 and TRBJ1-1, with a tentative D call TRBD1 (6 bases). Germline V gives CDR1 GTSNPN, CDR2 SVGIG (reference sequence). The CDR3 extends over 12 amino acids. Trimming left V 4 bases short and J 6 bases short, with 12 bases between.

The chain is built from TRBV5-1 and TRBJ2-5, with D possibly TRBD1 on 5 matching bases. V gave up 0 bases and J gave up 14 bases, with 20 bases separating them. The CDR3 is made up of 14 amino acids. Germline CDR1 is SGHRS and CDR2 is YFSETQ. DNA of the CDR3: TGCGCCAGCAGCTTGGCAGCCCAGGGCTCAGGAGACTACTTC. This translates into CASSLAAQGSGDYF. Combining the CDR3 with reference TRBV5-1 and TRBJ2-5 gives the whole variable domain KAGVTQTPRYLIKTRGQQVTLSCSPISGHRSVSWYQQTPGQGLQFLFEYFSETQRNKGNFPGRFSGRQFSNSRSEMNVSTLELGDSALYLCASSLAAQGSGDYFGPGTRLLVL.

This clone was seen just once. The chain joins TRBV10-1 to TRBJ1-2; 7 bases are shared with TRBD1. The CDR3 extends over 13 amino acids. Germline loops: CDR1 WNHNN, CDR2 SYGVQD (reference sequence). V dropped 5 bases and J dropped 6; count of bases not matched to a gene: 6. CDR3 coding DNA: TGCGCCAGCAGTCCTCGACAGGGCCATGGCTACACCTTC. Translated, it gives CASSPRQGHGYTF.

V and J are TRBV4-3 and TRBJ2-7; perhaps TRBD2 as D (6 bases). V gave up 0 bases and J gave up 3 bases, with 12 bases separating them. CDR1 and CDR2 from the germline V gene are LGHNA and YSLEER. This CDR3 region has 15 residues. The CDR3 protein is CASSQENSGFYEQYF. CDR3 bases: TGCGCCAGCAGCCAAGAAAATAGCGGATTCTACGAGCAGTACTTC.

This clone was seen once. One junction end does not reproduce the germline sequence, and a read error may be involved. The V and J genes are TRBV6-1 and TRBJ1-2, with TRBD1 matching over 10 bases. Germline CDR1 MNHNS, CDR2 SASEGT. The CDR3 runs 16 residues. This CDR3 is CASREDRGRVGYGYTF. In DNA, the CDR3 is TGTGCCAGCAGAGAAGACAGGGGGCGCGTCGGCTATGGCTACACCTTC.

The V call is TRBV29-1, the J call TRBJ2-1; 7 nucleotides match TRBD2. The CDR3 covers 13 residues. Germline assignment: CDR1 SQVTM and CDR2 ANQGSEA. With V trimmed by 7 bases and J by 8 bases, 11 bases remained unmatched. DNA of the CDR3: TGCAGCGGAGGGAGGGCCGTCGACTATGAGCAGTTCTTC. Protein: CSGGRAVDYEQFF.

V and J are TRBV5-1 and TRBJ1-1, with 11 bases aligning to TRBD1. V dropped 0 bases and J dropped 0; count of bases not matched to a gene: 13. This CDR3 region has 20 residues. The germline CDR1 and CDR2 sequences are SGHRS and YFSETQ. CDR3 coding DNA: TGCGCCAGCAGCTTGGTTGGACAGGGGGCCGGGGGCCTAATGAACACTGAAGCTTTCTTT. Protein sequence: CASSLVGQGAGGLMNTEAFF.

The genes are TRBV28 and TRBJ1-1, with unresolved D. The CDR3 totals 11 residues. Deletions cut 3 bases from V and 8 bases from J, with 7 bases between. Germline V lookup: CDR1 MDHEN, CDR2 SYDVKM. CDR3 region: CASSFFGEAFF. As DNA, the CDR3 is TGTGCCAGCAGTTTTTTCGGGGAAGCTTTCTTT.

The chain uses TRBV25-1 and TRBJ2-7, with D possibly matching TRBD1 (6 bases). The CDR3 is 15 residues long. V lost 6 bases and J 2 bases, leaving 17 bases between the germline ends. Germline V gene lookup returns CDR1 MGHDK and CDR2 SYGVNS. For the CDR3, the DNA is TGTGCCAGCAGCCCCTTCACTACAGGGACCTACGAGCAGTACTTC. Residues: CASSPFTTGTYEQYF.

The J gene is TRBJ2-1, the V gene TRBV12-3 or TRBV12-4; D is undetermined. V was clipped by 3 bases and J by 8 bases, with 5 bases between them. The CDR3 totals 11 residues. The CDR3 loop is CASSFRDEQFF. The CDR3 nucleotides are TGTGCCAGCAGTTTTCGAGATGAGCAGTTCTTC.

The rearrangement joins TRBV5-1 to TRBJ2-1; D gene unclear. Per germline, CDR1 SGHRS and CDR2 YFSETQ. The length of the CDR3 is 12 residues. The V and J ends lost 4 bases and 7 bases respectively, with 9 bases between them. CDR3 region: CASSLSVNEQFF. DNA for the CDR3: TGCGCCAGCAGCCTCTCTGTAAATGAGCAGTTCTTC.